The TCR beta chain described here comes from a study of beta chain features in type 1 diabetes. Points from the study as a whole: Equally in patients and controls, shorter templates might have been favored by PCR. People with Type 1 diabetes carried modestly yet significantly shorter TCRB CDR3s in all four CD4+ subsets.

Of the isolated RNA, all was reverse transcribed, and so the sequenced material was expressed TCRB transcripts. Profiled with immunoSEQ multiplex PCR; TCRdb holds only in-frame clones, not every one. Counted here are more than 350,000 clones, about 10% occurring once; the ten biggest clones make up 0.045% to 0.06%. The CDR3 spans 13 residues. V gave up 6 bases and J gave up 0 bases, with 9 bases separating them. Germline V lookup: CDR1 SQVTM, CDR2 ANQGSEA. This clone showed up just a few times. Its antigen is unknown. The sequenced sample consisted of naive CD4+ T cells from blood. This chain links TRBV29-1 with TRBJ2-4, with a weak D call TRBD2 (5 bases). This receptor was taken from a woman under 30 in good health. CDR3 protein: CSVEGLAKNIQYF. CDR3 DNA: TGCAGCGTAGAGGGATTAGCCAAAAACATTCAGTACTTC.